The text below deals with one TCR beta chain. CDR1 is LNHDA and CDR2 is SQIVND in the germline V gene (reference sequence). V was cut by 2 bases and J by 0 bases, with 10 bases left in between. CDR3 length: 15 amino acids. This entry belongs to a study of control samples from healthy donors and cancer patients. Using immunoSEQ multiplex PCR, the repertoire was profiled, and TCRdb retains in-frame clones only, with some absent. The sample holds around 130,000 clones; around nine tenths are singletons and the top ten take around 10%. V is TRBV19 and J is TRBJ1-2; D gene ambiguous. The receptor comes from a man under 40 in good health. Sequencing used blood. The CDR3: CASSISLRTNYGYTF. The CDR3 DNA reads TGTGCCAGTAGTATATCGCTCCGGACTAACTATGGCTACACCTTC.